The 13 T cell receptor beta chains listed next were all sequenced from one sample in a study of cytomegalovirus exposure and HLA in healthy donors. In the PCR, 60 Vbeta and 13 Jbeta primers were used. Generated by immunoSEQ multiplex PCR, the TCRdb table keeps only in-frame clones and is missing some. The data hold about 230,000 clones, with about three quarters observed a single time. The sample was PBMCs. These receptors all come from a boy between 10 and 17 years old in good health and CMV-seronegative.

The chain recombines TRBV20-1 with TRBJ2-3; no firm D call. This CDR3 has 11 amino acids. Looked up from germline, CDR1 is DFQATT and CDR2 is SNEGSKA (reference sequence). V dropped 5 bases and J dropped 4 bases, with 7 bases sitting between them. CDR3 nucleotide sequence: TGCAGTGCTGTGAGATCAGATACGCAGTATTTT. Translation: CSAVRSDTQYF.

The chain is built from TRBV7-9 and TRBJ1-1, with D tentatively TRBD1 (5 bases). The CDR3 is made up of 13 amino acids. V dropped 1 base and J dropped 7 bases, with 10 bases sitting between them. In germline, CDR1 is SEHNR, CDR2 FQNEAQ (reference sequence). CDR3 sequence: CASSLGGRGEAFF. In nucleotides, the CDR3 is TGTGCCAGCAGCTTAGGGGGGAGGGGTGAAGCTTTCTTT.

The CDR3 is CSVEGFKGQDYEQYF. CDR3 in DNA: TGCAGCGTTGAAGGGTTCAAGGGACAGGATTACGAGCAGTACTTC. The gene calls are TRBV29-1 and TRBJ2-7; 8 nucleotides line up with TRBD1. V lost 1 base to trimming and J lost 4 bases; unmatched junction nucleotides: 9. CDR1 is SQVTM, CDR2 ANQGSEA, per germline. This CDR3 is 15 amino acids long.

This clone came up a few times. The genes are TRBV6-1 and TRBJ2-3, with unresolved D. Germline values: CDR1 MNHNS, CDR2 SASEGT. The length of the CDR3 is 14 residues. The V gene lost 5 bases and the J gene lost 8 bases, with 17 bases spanning the gap. Here the CDR3 DNA reads TGTGCCAGCAGTCCCAAAGCCACTCTCGGTACGCAGTATTTT. Protein sequence: CASSPKATLGTQYF.

The chain combines TRBV11-3 with TRBJ1-1; D is unresolved. Trimming left V 3 bases short and J 1 base short, with 6 bases between. The CDR3 spans 13 residues. Germline loops: CDR1 SGHNT, CDR2 YENEEA. As DNA, the CDR3 is TGTGCCAGCAGCTTCGGGGAGAACACTGAAGCTTTCTTT. This gives the protein CASSFGENTEAFF.

The V and J genes are TRBV19 and TRBJ1-1; 7 bases match TRBD1. Germline CDR1 reads LNHDA; CDR2 reads SQIVND (reference sequence). V lost 5 bases to trimming and J lost 4 bases; unmatched junction nucleotides: 7. The CDR3 covers 14 residues. The DNA of the CDR3 is TGTGCCAGTAGTTACAGGGGCGATGGCACTGAAGCTTTCTTT. The encoded protein is CASSYRGDGTEAFF. Together with reference TRBV19 and TRBJ1-1, the CDR3 gives the full variable domain: DGGITQSPKYLFRKEGQNVTLSCEQNLNHDAMYWYRQDPGQGLRLIYYSQIVNDFQKGDIAEGYSVSREKKESFPLTVTSAQKNPTAFYLCASSYRGDGTEAFFGQGTRLTVV.

V and J are TRBV6-1 and TRBJ1-6; 7 positions match TRBD1. The germline V gene has CDR1 MNHNS and CDR2 SASEGT. V shed 3 bases and J 2 bases; nucleotides not matched to a gene: 10. This CDR3 is 18 amino acids long. This chain's CDR3 is CASSENRDSNTYNSPLHF. The CDR3 DNA reads TGTGCCAGCAGTGAGAATCGGGACAGTAACACCTATAATTCACCCCTCCACTTT.

V and J are TRBV5-4 and TRBJ2-3, with TRBD2 matching over 10 bases. The germline V gene encodes CDR1 SGHNT and CDR2 YYREEE (reference sequence). The CDR3 is 16 residues long. V trimming: 4 bases; J trimming: 2 bases; junction bases outside the gene matches: 7. CDR3 sequence: CASSMGTSAFTDTQYF. CDR3 DNA sequence: TGTGCCAGCAGCATGGGGACTAGCGCCTTCACAGATACGCAGTATTTT.

This sequence joins TRBV5-1 and TRBJ1-1; TRBD1 matches 7 bases. CDR1 and CDR2 (germline): SGHRS, YFSETQ. The ends lost 4 bases at V and 2 bases at J; junction bases unmatched: 5. The CDR3 consists of 14 residues. CDR3 sequence reads: CASSPTGFNTEAFF. The CDR3 region has the DNA TGCGCCAGCAGCCCGACAGGGTTTAACACTGAAGCTTTCTTT.

V gene TRBV7-9 combines with J gene TRBJ2-1; D is undetermined. Germline V gene lookup returns CDR1 SEHNR and CDR2 FQNEAQ (reference sequence). This CDR3 contains 11 residues. With 5 bases removed from V and 9 bases from J, the gap between germline ends came to 8 bases. CDR3 sequence reads: CASSTAVEQFF. In DNA, the CDR3 is TGTGCCAGCAGCACAGCTGTTGAGCAGTTCTTC.

This sequence joins TRBV10-3 and TRBJ2-6; 11 bases line up with TRBD1. CDR1 ENHRY and CDR2 SYGVKD come from the germline V gene. With 6 bases clipped from V and 1 base from J, the junction kept 2 bases outside the gene matches. The CDR3 loop spans 16 amino acids. The CDR3 bases are TGTGCCATCAGCGGACAGGGGGCTTCTGGGGCCAACGTCCTGACTTTC. Its protein product is CAISGQGASGANVLTF.

The V call is TRBV5-4, the J call TRBJ1-1; no firm D call. Germline V gene lookup returns CDR1 SGHNT and CDR2 YYREEE (reference sequence). CDR3 length equals 14 residues. Between the trimmed V and J ends, which lost 0 bases and 3 bases, there was a span of 9 bases. CDR3 region: CASSLVGGDTEAFF. Written as DNA, the CDR3 is TGTGCCAGCAGCTTGGTGGGCGGGGACACTGAAGCTTTCTTT. Filled out from reference TRBV5-4 and TRBJ1-1, the complete variable domain reads ETGVTQSPTHLIKTRGQQVTLRCSSQSGHNTVSWYQQALGQGPQFIFQYYREEENGRGNFPPRFSGLQFPNYSSELNVNALELDDSALYLCASSLVGGDTEAFFGQGTRLTVV.

The chain combines TRBV29-1 with TRBJ2-5, with 11 positions matching TRBD1. The J call may be mistaken, given a closer DNA end match to TRBJ2-7. The CDR3 contains 13 residues. Germline V gene sequence: CDR1 SQVTM, CDR2 ANQGSEA. The CDR3 DNA is TGCAGCGTGGGGACAGGGGGATTCTACGAGCAGTACTTC. It yields the protein CSVGTGGFYEQYF.